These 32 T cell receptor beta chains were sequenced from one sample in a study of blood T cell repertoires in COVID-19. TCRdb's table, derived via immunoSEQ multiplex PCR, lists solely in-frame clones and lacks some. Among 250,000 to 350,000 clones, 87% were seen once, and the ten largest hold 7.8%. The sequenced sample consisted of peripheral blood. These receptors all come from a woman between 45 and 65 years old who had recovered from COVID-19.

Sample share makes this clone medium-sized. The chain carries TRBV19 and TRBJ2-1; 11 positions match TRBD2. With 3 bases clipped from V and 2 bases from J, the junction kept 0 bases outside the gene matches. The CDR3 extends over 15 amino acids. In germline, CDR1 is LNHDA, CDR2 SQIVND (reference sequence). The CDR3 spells CASSMTSGTYNEQFF. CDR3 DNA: TGTGCCAGTAGTATGACTAGCGGGACCTACAATGAGCAGTTCTTC.

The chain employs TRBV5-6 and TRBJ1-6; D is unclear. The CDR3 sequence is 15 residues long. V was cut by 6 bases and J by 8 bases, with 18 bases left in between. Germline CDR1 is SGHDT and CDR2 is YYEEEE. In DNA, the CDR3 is TGTGCCAGCACACATGGGGTATTCGGGGATTCACCCCTCCACTTT. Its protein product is CASTHGVFGDSPLHF. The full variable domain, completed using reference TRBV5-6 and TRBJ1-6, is DAGVTQSPTHLIKTRGQQVTLRCSPKSGHDTVSWYQQALGQGPQFIFQYYEEEERQRGNFPDRFSGHQFPNYSSELNVNALLLGDSALYLCASTHGVFGDSPLHFGNGTRLTVT.

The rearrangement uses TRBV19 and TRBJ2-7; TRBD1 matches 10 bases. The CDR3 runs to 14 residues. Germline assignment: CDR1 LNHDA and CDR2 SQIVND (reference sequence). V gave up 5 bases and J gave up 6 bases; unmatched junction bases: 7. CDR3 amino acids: CASSVTGGRSEQYF. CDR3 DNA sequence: TGTGCCAGTAGTGTGACAGGGGGCAGATCCGAGCAGTACTTC.

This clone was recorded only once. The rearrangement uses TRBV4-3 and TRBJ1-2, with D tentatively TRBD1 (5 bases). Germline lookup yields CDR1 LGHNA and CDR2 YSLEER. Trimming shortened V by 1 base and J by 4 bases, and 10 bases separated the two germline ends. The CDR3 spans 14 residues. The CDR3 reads CASSQGGGIYGYTF. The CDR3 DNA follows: TGCGCCAGCAGCCAAGGCGGGGGGATCTATGGCTACACCTTC.

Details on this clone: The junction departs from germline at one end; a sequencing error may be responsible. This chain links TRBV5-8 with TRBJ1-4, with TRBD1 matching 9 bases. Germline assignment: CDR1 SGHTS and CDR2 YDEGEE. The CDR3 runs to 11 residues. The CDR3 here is CASSTWDRALF. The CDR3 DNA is TGTGCCAGCAGCACCTGGGACAGGGCCCTTTTT.

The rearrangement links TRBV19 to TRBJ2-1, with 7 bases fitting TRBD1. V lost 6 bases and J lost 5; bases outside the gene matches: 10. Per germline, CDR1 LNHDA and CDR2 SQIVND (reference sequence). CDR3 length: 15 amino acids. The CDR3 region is CASSTSGTADNEQFF. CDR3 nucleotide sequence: TGTGCCAGTAGCACTAGTGGGACAGCAGACAATGAGCAGTTCTTC. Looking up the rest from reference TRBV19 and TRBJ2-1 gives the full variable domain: DGGITQSPKYLFRKEGQNVTLSCEQNLNHDAMYWYRQDPGQGLRLIYYSQIVNDFQKGDIAEGYSVSREKKESFPLTVTSAQKNPTAFYLCASSTSGTADNEQFFGPGTRLTVL.

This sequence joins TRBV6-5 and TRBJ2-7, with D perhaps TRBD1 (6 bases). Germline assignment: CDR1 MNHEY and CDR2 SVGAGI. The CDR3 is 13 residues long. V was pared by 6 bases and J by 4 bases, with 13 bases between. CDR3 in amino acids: CASRQGGRYEQYF. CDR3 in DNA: TGTGCCAGCAGACAGGGTGGCCGGTACGAGCAGTACTTC.

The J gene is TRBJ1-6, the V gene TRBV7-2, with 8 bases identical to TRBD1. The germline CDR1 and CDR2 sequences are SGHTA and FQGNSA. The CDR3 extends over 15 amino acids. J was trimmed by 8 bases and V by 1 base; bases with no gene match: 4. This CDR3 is CASSLGGTGHSPLHF. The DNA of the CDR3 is TGTGCCAGCAGCTTAGGGGGGACAGGACATTCACCCCTCCACTTT.

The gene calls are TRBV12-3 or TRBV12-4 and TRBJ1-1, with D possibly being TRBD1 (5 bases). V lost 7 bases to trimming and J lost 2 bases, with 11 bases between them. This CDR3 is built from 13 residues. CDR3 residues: CASKGQGNTEAFF. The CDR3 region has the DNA TGTGCCAGCAAAGGTCAGGGAAACACTGAAGCTTTCTTT.

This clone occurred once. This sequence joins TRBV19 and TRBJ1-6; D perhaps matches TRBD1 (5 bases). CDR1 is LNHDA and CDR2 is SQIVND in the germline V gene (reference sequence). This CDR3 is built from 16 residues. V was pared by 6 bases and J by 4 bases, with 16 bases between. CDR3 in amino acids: CASSTGRANYNSPLHF. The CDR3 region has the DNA TGTGCCAGTAGCACAGGCCGGGCCAATTATAATTCACCCCTCCACTTT.

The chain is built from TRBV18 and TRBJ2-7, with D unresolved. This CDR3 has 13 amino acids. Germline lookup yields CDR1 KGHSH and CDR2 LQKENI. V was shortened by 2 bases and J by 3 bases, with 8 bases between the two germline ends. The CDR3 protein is CASSPSVGYEQYF. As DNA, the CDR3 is TGTGCCAGCTCACCATCAGTTGGCTACGAGCAGTACTTC.

CDR3 in amino acids: CAWSANRRSGYGYTF. The CDR3 DNA reads as TGTGCCTGGAGCGCTAACAGGCGTAGTGGCTATGGCTACACCTTC. V gene TRBV30 combines with J gene TRBJ1-2; the D gene is possibly TRBD1 (5 bases). CDR1 and CDR2 from the germline V gene are GTSNPN and SVGIG (reference sequence). The V and J ends lost 3 bases and 4 bases respectively, with 18 bases between them. The CDR3 consists of 15 residues.

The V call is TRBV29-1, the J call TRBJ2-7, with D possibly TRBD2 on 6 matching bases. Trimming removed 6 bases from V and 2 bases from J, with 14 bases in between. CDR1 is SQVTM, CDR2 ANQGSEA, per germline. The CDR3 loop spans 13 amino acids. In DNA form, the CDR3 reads TGCAGCGTCTCGGGACTCCTTACCTACGAGCAGTACTTC. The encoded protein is CSVSGLLTYEQYF.

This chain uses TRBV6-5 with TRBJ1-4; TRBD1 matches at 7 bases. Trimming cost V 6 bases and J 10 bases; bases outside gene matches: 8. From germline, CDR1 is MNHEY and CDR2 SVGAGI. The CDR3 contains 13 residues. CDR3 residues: CASSPTGRGKLFF. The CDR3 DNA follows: TGTGCCAGCAGCCCGACAGGGCGGGGAAAACTGTTTTTT.

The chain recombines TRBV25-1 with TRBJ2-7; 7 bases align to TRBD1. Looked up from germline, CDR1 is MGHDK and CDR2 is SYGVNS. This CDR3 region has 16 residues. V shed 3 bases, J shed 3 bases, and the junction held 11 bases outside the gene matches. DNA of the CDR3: TGTGCCAGCAGTGATCCTCCAGACAGGGTGGACTACGAGCAGTACTTC. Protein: CASSDPPDRVDYEQYF.

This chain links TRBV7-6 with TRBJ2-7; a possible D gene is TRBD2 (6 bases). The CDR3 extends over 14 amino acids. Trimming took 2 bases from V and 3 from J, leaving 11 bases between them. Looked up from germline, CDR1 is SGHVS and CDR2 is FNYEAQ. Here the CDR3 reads CASSLQDGSYEQYF. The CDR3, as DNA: TGTGCCAGCAGCTTACAAGACGGGAGCTACGAGCAGTACTTC.

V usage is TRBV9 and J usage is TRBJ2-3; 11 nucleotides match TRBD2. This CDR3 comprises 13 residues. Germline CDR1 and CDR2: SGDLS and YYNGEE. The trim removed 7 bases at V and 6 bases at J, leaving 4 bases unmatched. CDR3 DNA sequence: TGTGCCAGCGGGACTAGCGGTCCTGATACGCAGTATTTT. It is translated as CASGTSGPDTQYF.

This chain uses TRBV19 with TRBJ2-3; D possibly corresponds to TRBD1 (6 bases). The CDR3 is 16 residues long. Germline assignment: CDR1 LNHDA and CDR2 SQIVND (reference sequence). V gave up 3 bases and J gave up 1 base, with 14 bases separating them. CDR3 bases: TGTGCCAGTAGTATCCTACGGGACACACGCACAGATACGCAGTATTTT. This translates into CASSILRDTRTDTQYF.

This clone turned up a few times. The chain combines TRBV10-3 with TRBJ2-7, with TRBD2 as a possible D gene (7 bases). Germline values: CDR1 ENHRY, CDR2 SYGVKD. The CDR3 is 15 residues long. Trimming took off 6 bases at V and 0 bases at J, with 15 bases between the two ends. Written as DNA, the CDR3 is TGTGCCATCAGATCGGGGGGCGGGAGCTCCTACGAGCAGTACTTC. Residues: CAIRSGGGSSYEQYF.

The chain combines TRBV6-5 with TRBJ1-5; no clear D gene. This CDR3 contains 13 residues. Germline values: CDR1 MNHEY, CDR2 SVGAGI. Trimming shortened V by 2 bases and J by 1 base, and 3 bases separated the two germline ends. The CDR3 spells CASSYGSNQPQHF. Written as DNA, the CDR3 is TGTGCCAGCAGTTACGGCAGCAATCAGCCCCAGCATTTT.

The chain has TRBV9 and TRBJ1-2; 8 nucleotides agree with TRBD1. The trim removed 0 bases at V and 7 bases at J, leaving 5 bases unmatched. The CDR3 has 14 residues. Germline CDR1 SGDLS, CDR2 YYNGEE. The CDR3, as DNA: TGTGCCAGCAGCGTAGGACAGGGGATTTTTGGCTACACCTTC. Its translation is CASSVGQGIFGYTF.

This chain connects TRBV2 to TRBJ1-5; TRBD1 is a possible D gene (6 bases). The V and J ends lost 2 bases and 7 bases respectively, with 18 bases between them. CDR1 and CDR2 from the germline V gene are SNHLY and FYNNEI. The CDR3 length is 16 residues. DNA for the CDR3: TGTGCCAGCAGTGAATTGGGGCAGGGGATGTTCCAGCCCCAGCATTTT. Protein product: CASSELGQGMFQPQHF.

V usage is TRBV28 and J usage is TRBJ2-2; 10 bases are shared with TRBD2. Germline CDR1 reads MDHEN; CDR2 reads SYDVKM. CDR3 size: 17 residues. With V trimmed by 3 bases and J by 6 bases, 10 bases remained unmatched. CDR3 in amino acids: CASSLRLAGVSAGELFF. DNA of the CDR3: TGTGCCAGCAGTTTGAGGCTAGCGGGAGTATCGGCCGGGGAGCTGTTTTTT.

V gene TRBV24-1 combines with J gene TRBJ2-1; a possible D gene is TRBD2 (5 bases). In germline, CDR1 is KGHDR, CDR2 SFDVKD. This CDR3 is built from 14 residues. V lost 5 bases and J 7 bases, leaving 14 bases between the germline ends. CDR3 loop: CATSVATRGNEQFF. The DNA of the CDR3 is TGTGCCACCAGTGTCGCGACCCGGGGTAATGAGCAGTTCTTC.

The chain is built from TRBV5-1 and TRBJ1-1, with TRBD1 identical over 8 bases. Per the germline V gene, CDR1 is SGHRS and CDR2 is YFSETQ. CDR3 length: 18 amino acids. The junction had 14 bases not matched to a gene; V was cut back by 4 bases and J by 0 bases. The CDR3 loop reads CASSPRPVGQGMNTEAFF. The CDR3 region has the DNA TGCGCCAGCAGCCCCCGGCCCGTCGGACAGGGCATGAACACTGAAGCTTTCTTT. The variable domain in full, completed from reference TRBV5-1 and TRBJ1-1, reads KAGVTQTPRYLIKTRGQQVTLSCSPISGHRSVSWYQQTPGQGLQFLFEYFSETQRNKGNFPGRFSGRQFSNSRSEMNVSTLELGDSALYLCASSPRPVGQGMNTEAFFGQGTRLTVV.

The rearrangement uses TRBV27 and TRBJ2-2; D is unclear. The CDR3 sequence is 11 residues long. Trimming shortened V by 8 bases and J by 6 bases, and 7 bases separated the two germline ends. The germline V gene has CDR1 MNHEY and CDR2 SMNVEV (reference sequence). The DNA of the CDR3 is TGTGCCAGCGGGCTCCCCGGGGAGCTGTTTTTT. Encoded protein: CASGLPGELFF.

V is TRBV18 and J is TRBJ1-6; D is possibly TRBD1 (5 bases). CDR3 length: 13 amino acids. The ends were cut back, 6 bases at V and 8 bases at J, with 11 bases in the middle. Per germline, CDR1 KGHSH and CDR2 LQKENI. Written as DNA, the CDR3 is TGTGCCAGCTCCCAGGGTTTGGATTCACCCCTCCACTTT. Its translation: CASSQGLDSPLHF.

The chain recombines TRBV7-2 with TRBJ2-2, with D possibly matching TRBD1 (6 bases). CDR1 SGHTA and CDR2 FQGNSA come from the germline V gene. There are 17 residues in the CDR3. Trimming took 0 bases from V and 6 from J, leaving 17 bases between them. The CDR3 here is CASSLALGAFGAGELFF. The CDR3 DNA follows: TGTGCCAGCAGCTTAGCTTTGGGGGCATTCGGGGCCGGGGAGCTGTTTTTT.

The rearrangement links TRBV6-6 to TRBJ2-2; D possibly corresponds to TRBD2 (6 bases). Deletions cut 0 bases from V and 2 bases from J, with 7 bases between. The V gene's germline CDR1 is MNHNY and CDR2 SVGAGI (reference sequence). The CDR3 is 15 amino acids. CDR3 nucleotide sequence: TGTGCCAGCAGTTACTCGACTAGAAACACCGGGGAGCTGTTTTTT. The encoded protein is CASSYSTRNTGELFF.

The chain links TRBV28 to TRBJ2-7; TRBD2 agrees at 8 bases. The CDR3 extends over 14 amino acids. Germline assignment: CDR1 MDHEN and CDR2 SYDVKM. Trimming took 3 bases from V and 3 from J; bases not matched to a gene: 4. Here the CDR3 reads CASSLGLGHYEQYF. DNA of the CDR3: TGTGCCAGCAGTTTGGGACTAGGGCACTACGAGCAGTACTTC.

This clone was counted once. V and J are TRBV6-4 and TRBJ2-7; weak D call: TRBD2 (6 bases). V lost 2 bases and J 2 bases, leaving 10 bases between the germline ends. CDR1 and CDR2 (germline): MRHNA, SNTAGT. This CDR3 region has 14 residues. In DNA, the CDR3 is TGTGCCAGCAGTGACGGGACGGGGGCCTACGAGCAGTACTTC. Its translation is CASSDGTGAYEQYF.

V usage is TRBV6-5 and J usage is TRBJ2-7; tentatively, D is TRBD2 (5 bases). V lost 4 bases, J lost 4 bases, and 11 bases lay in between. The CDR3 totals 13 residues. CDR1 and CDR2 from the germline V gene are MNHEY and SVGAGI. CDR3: CASSSSRDYEQYF. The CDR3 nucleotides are TGTGCCAGCAGTTCCTCCCGGGATTACGAGCAGTACTTC.